The rows below give T cell receptor beta chains drawn from one sample of a study of cytomegalovirus exposure and HLA in healthy donors. Repertoires were generated with immunoSEQ multiplex PCR, while TCRdb's copy carries only in-frame clones and drops some. The sample gives around 53,000 clones, 82% of which show up once; approximately 1.4% is in the top ten. Sample: PBMCs. These TCRs come from a man aged 30-40 years in good health and CMV-seronegative. The CDR3 runs from the conserved cysteine through the conserved F or W. The D gene is left open where the match is weak. Clone size is not always given. Where it is, it says once, few, many or a class for expanded clones.

-	-	TRBJ2-2	TRBV7-9	CASSPGVGLGELFF	TGTGCCAGCAGTCCCGGGGTTGGGCTCGGGGAGCTGTTTTTT
-	-	TRBJ1-4	TRBV28	CASRSGGLGEKLFF	TGTGCCAGCAGATCGGGGGGACTCGGAGAAAAACTGTTTTTT
TRBD1	-	TRBJ2-7	TRBV18	CASSPLDRGGPYEQYF	TGTGCCAGCTCACCCCTGGACAGGGGGGGCCCCTACGAGCAGTACTTC
-	-	TRBJ1-6	TRBV4-3	CASSQDIGVNSPLHF	TGCGCCAGCAGCCAAGATATTGGAGTTAATTCACCCCTCCACTTT
TRBD2	-	TRBJ2-1	TRBV30	CAWMRGGHNEQFF	TGTGCCTGGATGCGGGGGGGACATAATGAGCAGTTCTTC
TRBD1	-	TRBJ2-7	TRBV7-2	CASAISPFGQGRPYF	TGTGCCAGCGCGATTTCCCCATTCGGACAGGGTCGTCCGTACTTC
-	-	TRBJ1-2	TRBV6-5	CASSYSARQANYGYTF	TGTGCCAGCAGTTACTCGGCGAGACAGGCTAACTATGGCTACACCTTC
-	-	TRBJ2-7	TRBV11-2	CASSARQSGTLYEQYF	TGTGCCAGCAGCGCCCGGCAATCCGGGACACTCTACGAGCAGTACTTC
-	once	TRBJ2-5	TRBV7-9	CASSRGQHQETQYF	TGTGCCAGCAGCCGAGGACAGCACCAAGAGACCCAGTACTTC
TRBD1	-	TRBJ1-2	TRBV30	CAWFKTGVVYGYTF	TGTGCCTGGTTTAAGACAGGGGTAGTATATGGCTACACCTTC
-	once	TRBJ2-1	TRBV25-1	CAARNRREQFF	TGTGCAGCCAGGAATCGCCGTGAGCAGTTCTTC
TRBD1	-	TRBJ1-1	TRBV7-2	CASSRDRVTEAFF	TGTGCCAGCAGCCGGGACAGGGTGACTGAAGCTTTCTTT
-	-	TRBJ1-5	TRBV30	CAWSNRNNQPQHF	TGTGCCTGGTCGAACAGGAACAATCAGCCCCAGCATTTT
TRBD2	-	TRBJ2-2	TRBV19	CASIGSGLAEDANTGELFF	TGTGCCAGTATAGGGTCAGGACTAGCGGAGGACGCGAACACCGGGGAGCTGTTTTTT
TRBD1	-	TRBJ1-1	TRBV6-6	CASTWGDRATEAFF	TGTGCCAGCACCTGGGGGGACAGGGCCACTGAAGCTTTCTTT
-	-	TRBJ1-1	TRBV18	CASSPDMNTEAFF	TGTGCCAGCTCACCCGACATGAACACTGAAGCTTTCTTT
-	-	TRBJ2-5	TRBV18	CASSPGVLETQYF	TGTGCCAGCTCACCCGGTGTTTTGGAGACCCAGTACTTC
-	-	TRBJ2-3	TRBV19	CASSRGLSDTQYF	TGTGCCAGTAGTCGGGGGTTGTCAGATACGCAGTATTTT
TRBD1	-	TRBJ1-1	TRBV12-5	CASGLRGRGTVGNTEAFF	TGTGCTAGTGGTTTGAGGGGCAGGGGGACGGTTGGGAACACTGAAGCTTTCTTT
TRBD2	-	TRBJ2-1	TRBV6-5	CASSYESSGRYNEQFF	TGTGCCAGCAGTTACGAGTCCAGCGGGAGATACAATGAGCAGTTCTTC
TRBD2	-	TRBJ2-5	TRBV5-1	CASSRLAGGPTETQYF	TGCGCCAGCAGCAGACTAGCGGGGGGGCCGACGGAGACCCAGTACTTC
TRBD2	-	TRBJ2-7	TRBV7-2	CASSLVSSGYEQYF	TGTGCCAGCAGCTTAGTCTCTAGCGGGTACGAGCAGTACTTC
-	-	TRBJ2-5	TRBV25-1	CASSDGALETQYF	TGTGCCAGCAGTGATGGGGCGTTGGAGACCCAGTACTTC
-	-	TRBJ1-3	TRBV7-9	CASSSRGYTIYF	TGTGCCAGCAGCTCTAGGGGTTACACCATATATTTT
-	-	TRBJ1-3	TRBV6-6	CASSYLTEYGNTIYF	TGTGCCAGCAGTTACCTTACAGAGTATGGAAACACCATATATTTT
TRBD1	-	TRBJ1-2	TRBV30	CAWTPQGVYGYTF	TGTGCCTGGACGCCCCAGGGGGTTTATGGCTACACCTTC